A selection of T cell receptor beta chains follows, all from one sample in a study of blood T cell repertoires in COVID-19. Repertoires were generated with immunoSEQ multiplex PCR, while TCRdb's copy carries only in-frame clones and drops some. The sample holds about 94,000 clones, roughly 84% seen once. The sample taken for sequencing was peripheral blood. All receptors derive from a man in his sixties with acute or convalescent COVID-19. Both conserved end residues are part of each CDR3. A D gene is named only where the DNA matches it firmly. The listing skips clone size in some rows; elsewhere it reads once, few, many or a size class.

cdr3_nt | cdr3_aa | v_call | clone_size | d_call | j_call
TGTGCCAGCAGTCCAGCGGACAGGGCGCGTAGGTATGGCTACACCTTC | CASSPADRARRYGYTF | TRBV6-2/TRBV6-3 | - | TRBD1 | TRBJ1-2
TGTGCCAGCAGTGAATCGGGGATTTACGAGCAGTACTTC | CASSESGIYEQYF | TRBV25-1 | - | - | TRBJ2-7
TGTGCCAGCAGGGGGGCTGGCTACACCTTC | CASRGAGYTF | TRBV28 | - | - | TRBJ1-2
TGTGCCAGCTCACCCCAGACCGTAAGGGGGAGGAACACTGAAGCTTTCTTT | CASSPQTVRGRNTEAFF | TRBV18 | - | - | TRBJ1-1
TGTGCCGGGACAGGGGTCTACAATGAGCAGTTCTTC | CAGTGVYNEQFF | TRBV2 | - | TRBD1 | TRBJ2-1
TGTGCCAGCAGCTTAGTGCCGGGGACCTACGAGCAGTACTTC | CASSLVPGTYEQYF | TRBV7-2 | - | - | TRBJ2-7
TGTGCCAGCGGGAGAGGGGGCCGAACTGAAGCTTTCTTT | CASGRGGRTEAFF | TRBV12-3/TRBV12-4 | - | TRBD1 | TRBJ1-1
TGTGCCTGGAGTGCGACAGGGGCCGGGGAGCTGTTTTTT | CAWSATGAGELFF | TRBV30 | - | TRBD1 | TRBJ2-2
TGCGCCAGCAGCTCCACAGGGGTCCAAGAGACCCAGTACTTC | CASSSTGVQETQYF | TRBV5-1 | - | TRBD1 | TRBJ2-5
TGTGCCACCAGTGATTTGATAACAGGGCAAGAGACCCAGTACTTC | CATSDLITGQETQYF | TRBV24-1 | - | - | TRBJ2-5
TGCGCCAGCAGCTTGGTTGGACAGGTGGATTCTAGCACAGATACGCAGTATTTT | CASSLVGQVDSSTDTQYF | TRBV5-1 | - | TRBD1 | TRBJ2-3
TGCAGCGCCGAGGGGGCAGGGGGCGGCTATGGCTACACCTTC | CSAEGAGGGYGYTF | TRBV29-1 | - | TRBD1 | TRBJ1-2
TGTGCCAGCAGCTACTCGGGGAACTATGGCTACACCTTC | CASSYSGNYGYTF | TRBV5-4 | - | - | TRBJ1-2
TGTGCCAGCAACCCAGGGGCGGGTAACACTGAAGCTTTCTTT | CASNPGAGNTEAFF | TRBV6-5 | once | - | TRBJ1-1
TGTGCCAGCAGTTACCCCGAACAGGCGACTGAAGCTTTCTTT | CASSYPEQATEAFF | TRBV6-5 | - | - | TRBJ1-1
TGTGCCAGCAGCCTCATGAGTTATGGCTACACCTTC | CASSLMSYGYTF | TRBV3-1/TRBV3-2 | few | - | TRBJ1-2
TGTGCCAGCGCTTGGAACAATGCAGGGTACACTGAAGCTTTCTTT | CASAWNNAGYTEAFF | TRBV5-4 | - | - | TRBJ1-1
TGTGCCAGCAGCTATGGCGGATTGAACACTGAAGCTTTCTTT | CASSYGGLNTEAFF | TRBV7-9 | - | - | TRBJ1-1
TGTGCCAGTACTACGGGACAGATTAATCAGCCCCAGCATTTT | CASTTGQINQPQHF | TRBV19 | - | TRBD1 | TRBJ1-5
TGTGCCTGGAGTGTACTCGGGGGAACTGAAGCTTTCTTT | CAWSVLGGTEAFF | TRBV30 | - | - | TRBJ1-1
TGTGCCAGCAGTTTATCAGGGGGACAGGGGGCGCTCAGGCAGTACTTC | CASSLSGGQGALRQYF | TRBV27 | - | TRBD1 | TRBJ2-7
TGTGCCAGCAGCCACATAAGACAGGGGTGGAACGTCCTGACTTTC | CASSHIRQGWNVLTF | TRBV5-6 | - | TRBD1 | TRBJ2-6
TGTGCCAGCAGTGAATTTCGGGGGGCTATCTATGGCTACACCTTC | CASSEFRGAIYGYTF | TRBV6-1 | - | - | TRBJ1-2
TGCAGTGCTAGTAGACAGGGGGCATACGGCGAGCAGTACTTC | CSASRQGAYGEQYF | TRBV20-1 | - | TRBD1 | TRBJ2-7
TGCGCCAGCAGCCAAGTAGGGGTTCCTAGCACAGATACGCAGTATTTT | CASSQVGVPSTDTQYF | TRBV4-3 | - | - | TRBJ2-3
TGTGCCAGCGGGCGCAGCCGGCGCGAGCAGTACTTC | CASGRSRREQYF | TRBV14 | once | - | TRBJ2-7
TGTGCCAGCAGCTTTTTTTCGTTGAGGAACACTGAAGCTTTCTTT | CASSFFSLRNTEAFF | TRBV5-4 | - | - | TRBJ1-1
TGCGCCAGCAGTGAGATTGAGTCCGAAGCTGAAGCTTTCTTT | CASSEIESEAEAFF | TRBV10-2 | once | - | TRBJ1-1
TGTGCCAGCAGTGTCTCGGGGGATTCCGTCTATGGCTACACCTTC | CASSVSGDSVYGYTF | TRBV27 | - | - | TRBJ1-2
TGTGCCTGGAGTGGGTCGAGGGCTGGTCAGCCCCAGCATTTT | CAWSGSRAGQPQHF | TRBV30 | - | - | TRBJ1-5
TGTGCCAGCAGCTCTCTCGAGGGCTACACCTTC | CASSSLEGYTF | TRBV9 | - | - | TRBJ1-2
TGCGCCAGCAGCCAAGACGACGTTAGGACAGGGATTTCCTACGAGCAGTACTTC | CASSQDDVRTGISYEQYF | TRBV4-3 | - | TRBD1 | TRBJ2-7
TGTGCCAGCAGCCTGGAACTTTCCTACGAGCAGTACTTC | CASSLELSYEQYF | TRBV5-5 | - | - | TRBJ2-7
TGTGCCAGCAGCGTAGGGTCGGGGGTGGAGGAAAAACTGTTTTTT | CASSVGSGVEEKLFF | TRBV9 | - | - | TRBJ1-4
TGTGCCAGCAGTGAAGGGACAGGGCTGTTTTATGGCTACACCTTC | CASSEGTGLFYGYTF | TRBV6-1 | once | TRBD1 | TRBJ1-2
TGCGCCAGCAGCCTCGGACAGGGGCCCTACAATGAGCAGTTCTTC | CASSLGQGPYNEQFF | TRBV5-1 | - | TRBD1 | TRBJ2-1
TGTGCCAGCAATGGGTATGACAGGGGGCGCAGGACGACTGAAGCTTTCTTT | CASNGYDRGRRTTEAFF | TRBV27 | - | TRBD1 | TRBJ1-1
TGTGCCAGCAGCTTAGGACAGTACTCGAACACCGGGGAGCTGTTTTTT | CASSLGQYSNTGELFF | TRBV11-1 | - | - | TRBJ2-2
TGCGCCAGCAGCTCCACAGGGGGCATGAACTATGGCTACACCTTC | CASSSTGGMNYGYTF | TRBV5-1 | - | TRBD1 | TRBJ1-2
TGTGCCAGCACCACCTCTGGACAGGGAAGGCCCTACGAGCAGTACTTC | CASTTSGQGRPYEQYF | TRBV21-1 | - | - | TRBJ2-7
TGCAGCGTTGGGGACATCTACAATGAGCAGTTCTTC | CSVGDIYNEQFF | TRBV29-1 | - | - | TRBJ2-1
TGTGCCAGCAGCCGTAGGGACAGAAACTATGGCTACACCTTC | CASSRRDRNYGYTF | TRBV5-6 | - | TRBD1 | TRBJ1-2
TGTGCCAGCAGTCTCAGTTGGTCTTATGGCTACACCTTC | CASSLSWSYGYTF | TRBV12-3/TRBV12-4 | - | - | TRBJ1-2
TGTGCAAGCAGGAAGGAGCCGAGGAATCAGCCCCAGCATTTT | CASRKEPRNQPQHF | TRBV2 | - | - | TRBJ1-5